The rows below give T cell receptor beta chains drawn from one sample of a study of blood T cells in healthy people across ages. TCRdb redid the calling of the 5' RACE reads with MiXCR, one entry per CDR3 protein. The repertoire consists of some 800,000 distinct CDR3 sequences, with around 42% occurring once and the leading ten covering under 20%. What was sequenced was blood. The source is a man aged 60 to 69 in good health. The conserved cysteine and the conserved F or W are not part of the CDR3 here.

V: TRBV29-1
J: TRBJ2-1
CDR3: SGVQPVPNEQF

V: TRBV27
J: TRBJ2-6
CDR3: ASSLSTYSGANVLT

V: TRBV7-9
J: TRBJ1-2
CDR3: ASSLSGTGGTGYT

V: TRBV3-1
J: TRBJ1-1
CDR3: ASSPRDRGRNTEAF

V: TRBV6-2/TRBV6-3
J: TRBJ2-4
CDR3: ASLRDPARNEQY

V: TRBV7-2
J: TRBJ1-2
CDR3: ASSLQDRGGYT

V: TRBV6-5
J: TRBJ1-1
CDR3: ASRTDTNTEAF

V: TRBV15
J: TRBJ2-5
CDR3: ATSRGLTSGEQETQY

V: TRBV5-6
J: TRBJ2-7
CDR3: ASSLMGQGFYEQY

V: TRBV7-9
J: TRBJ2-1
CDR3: ASSLATGLGDEQF

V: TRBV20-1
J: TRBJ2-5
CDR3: SARTGLGQETQY

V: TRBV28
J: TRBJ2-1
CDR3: ASSLVHGVGIYNEQF

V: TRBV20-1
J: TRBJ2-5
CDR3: SARDLLARSQY

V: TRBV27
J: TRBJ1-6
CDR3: ASSLGDRGGSPLH

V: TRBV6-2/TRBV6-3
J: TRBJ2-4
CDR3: ASRERGNGDIQY

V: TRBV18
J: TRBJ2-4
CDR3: ASSPGTLAKNIQY

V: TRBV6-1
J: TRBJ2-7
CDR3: ASSRGGTGNEQY

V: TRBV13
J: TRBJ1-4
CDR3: AGSQRWGEKLF

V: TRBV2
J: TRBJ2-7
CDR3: ASFGKGGYEQY

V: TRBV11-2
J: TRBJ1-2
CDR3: ASSLEGQPMYGYT

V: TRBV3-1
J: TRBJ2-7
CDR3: ASSQDGRAYEQY

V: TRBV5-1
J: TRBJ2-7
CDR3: ASSLETNYEQY

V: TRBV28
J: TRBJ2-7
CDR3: ASSLALFEQY

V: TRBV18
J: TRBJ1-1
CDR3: ASSPQGNTEAF

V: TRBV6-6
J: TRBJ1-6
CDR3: ASSRDSTSYNSPLH

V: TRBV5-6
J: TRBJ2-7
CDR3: ASSLGRGNEQY

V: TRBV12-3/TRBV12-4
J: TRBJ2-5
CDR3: ASSLEREEETQY

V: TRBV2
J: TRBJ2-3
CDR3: ASRLYEGDTQY

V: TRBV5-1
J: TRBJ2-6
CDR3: ASSLGGESGANVLT